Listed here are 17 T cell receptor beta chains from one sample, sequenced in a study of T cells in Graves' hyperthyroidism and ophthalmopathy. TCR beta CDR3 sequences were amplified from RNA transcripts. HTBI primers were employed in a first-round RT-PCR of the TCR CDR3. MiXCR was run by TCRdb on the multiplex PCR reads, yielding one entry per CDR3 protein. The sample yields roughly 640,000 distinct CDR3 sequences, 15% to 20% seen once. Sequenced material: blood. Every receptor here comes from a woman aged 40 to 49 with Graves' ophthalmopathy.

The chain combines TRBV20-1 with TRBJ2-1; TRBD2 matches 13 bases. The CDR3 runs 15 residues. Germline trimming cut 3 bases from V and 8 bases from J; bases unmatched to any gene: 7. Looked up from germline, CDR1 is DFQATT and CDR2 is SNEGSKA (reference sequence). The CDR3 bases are TGCAGTGCTAGTAAGACTAGCGGGAGGAGGTATGAGCAGTTCTTC. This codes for CSASKTSGRRYEQFF.

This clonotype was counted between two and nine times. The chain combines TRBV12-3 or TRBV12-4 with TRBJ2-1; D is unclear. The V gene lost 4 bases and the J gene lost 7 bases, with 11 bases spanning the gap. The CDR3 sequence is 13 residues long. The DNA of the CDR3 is TGTGCCAGCAGTTCCCTTTCGGAGAATGAGCAGTTCTTC. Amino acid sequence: CASSSLSENEQFF.

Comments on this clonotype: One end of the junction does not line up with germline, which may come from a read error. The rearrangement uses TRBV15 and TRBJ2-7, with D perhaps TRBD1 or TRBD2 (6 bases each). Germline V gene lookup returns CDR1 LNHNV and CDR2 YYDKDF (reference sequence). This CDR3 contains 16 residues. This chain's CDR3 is CASSSQRGTVTYEQYF. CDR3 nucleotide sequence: TGTGCCTCCAGCTCCCAAAGGGGGACTGTTACCTACGAGCAGTACTTC.

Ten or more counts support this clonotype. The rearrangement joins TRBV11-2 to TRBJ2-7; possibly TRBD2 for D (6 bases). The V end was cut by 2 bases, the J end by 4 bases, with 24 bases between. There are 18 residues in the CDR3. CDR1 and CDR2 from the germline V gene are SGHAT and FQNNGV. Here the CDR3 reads CASSLNPSGSVSFYEQYF. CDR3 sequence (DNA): TGTGCCAGCAGCTTAAATCCCTCCGGGAGCGTCAGTTTTTACGAGCAGTACTTC. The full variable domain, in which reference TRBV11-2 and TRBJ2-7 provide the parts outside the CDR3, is EAGVAQSPRYKIIEKRQSVAFWCNPISGHATLYWYQQILGQGPKLLIQFQNNGVVDDSQLPKDRFSAERLKGVDSTLKIQPAKLEDSAVYLCASSLNPSGSVSFYEQYFGPGTRLTVT.

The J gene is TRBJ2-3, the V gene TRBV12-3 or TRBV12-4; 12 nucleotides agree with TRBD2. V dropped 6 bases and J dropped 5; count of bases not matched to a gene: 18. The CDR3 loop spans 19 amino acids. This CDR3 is CASSQASWLAGGPGDTQYF. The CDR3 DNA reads TGTGCCAGCAGCCAAGCCTCGTGGCTAGCGGGGGGGCCGGGAGATACGCAGTATTTT.

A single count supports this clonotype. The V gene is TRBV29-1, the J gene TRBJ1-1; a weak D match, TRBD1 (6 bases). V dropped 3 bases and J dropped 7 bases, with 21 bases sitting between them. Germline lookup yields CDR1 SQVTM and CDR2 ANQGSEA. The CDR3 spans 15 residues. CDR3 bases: TGCAGCGTTGAGGTGCTCGCGGGGGCACTGGGTGAAGCTTTCTTT. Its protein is CSVEVLAGALGEAFF. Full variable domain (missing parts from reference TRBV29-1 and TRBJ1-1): SAVISQKPSRDICQRGTSLTIQCQVDSQVTMMFWYRQQPGQSLTLIATANQGSEATYESGFVIDKFPISRPNLTFSTLTVSNMSPEDSSIYLCSVEVLAGALGEAFFGQGTRLTVV.

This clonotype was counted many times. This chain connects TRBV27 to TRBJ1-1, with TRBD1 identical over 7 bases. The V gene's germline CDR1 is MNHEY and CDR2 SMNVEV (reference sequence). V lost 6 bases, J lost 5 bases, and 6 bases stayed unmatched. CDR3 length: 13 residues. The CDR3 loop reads CASRLRGGTEAFF. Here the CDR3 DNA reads TGTGCCAGCAGGCTCAGGGGGGGTACTGAAGCTTTCTTT.

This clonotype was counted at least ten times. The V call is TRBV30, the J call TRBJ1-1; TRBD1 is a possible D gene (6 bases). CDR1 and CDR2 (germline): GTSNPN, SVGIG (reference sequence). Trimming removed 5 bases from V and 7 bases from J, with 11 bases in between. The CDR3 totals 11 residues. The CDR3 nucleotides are TGTGCCTGGGGCCGGGGGCTTGAAGCTTTCTTT. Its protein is CAWGRGLEAFF.

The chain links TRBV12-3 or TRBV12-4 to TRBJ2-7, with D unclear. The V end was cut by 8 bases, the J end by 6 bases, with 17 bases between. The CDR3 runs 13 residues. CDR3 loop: CASGLTPRSEQYF. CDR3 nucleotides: TGTGCCAGCGGATTAACCCCAAGAAGCGAGCAGTACTTC.

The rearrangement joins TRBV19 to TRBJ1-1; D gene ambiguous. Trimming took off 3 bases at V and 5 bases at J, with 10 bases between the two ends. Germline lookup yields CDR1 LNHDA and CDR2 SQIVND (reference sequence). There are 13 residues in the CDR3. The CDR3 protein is CASSIVVGTEAFF. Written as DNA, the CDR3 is TGTGCCAGTAGTATTGTCGTGGGGACTGAAGCTTTCTTT.

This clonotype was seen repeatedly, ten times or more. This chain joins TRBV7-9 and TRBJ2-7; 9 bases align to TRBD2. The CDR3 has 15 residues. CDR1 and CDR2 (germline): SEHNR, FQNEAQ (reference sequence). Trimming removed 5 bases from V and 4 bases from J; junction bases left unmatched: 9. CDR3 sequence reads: CASSTEAGGAYEQYF. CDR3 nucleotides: TGTGCCAGCAGCACCGAAGCGGGGGGCGCGTACGAGCAGTACTTC.

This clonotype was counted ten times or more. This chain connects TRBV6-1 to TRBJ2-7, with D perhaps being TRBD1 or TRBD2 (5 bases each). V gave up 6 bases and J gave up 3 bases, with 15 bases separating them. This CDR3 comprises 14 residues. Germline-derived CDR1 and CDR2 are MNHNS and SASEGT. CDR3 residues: CASRKAGTYYEQYF. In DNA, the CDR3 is TGTGCCAGCAGGAAAGCCGGGACCTACTACGAGCAGTACTTC.

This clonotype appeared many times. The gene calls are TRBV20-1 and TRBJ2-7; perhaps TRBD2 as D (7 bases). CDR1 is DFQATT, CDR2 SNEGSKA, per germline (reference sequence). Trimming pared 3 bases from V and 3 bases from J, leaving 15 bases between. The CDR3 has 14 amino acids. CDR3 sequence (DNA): TGCAGTGCTAGGGGAGGGGGATTGGTCTACGAGCAGTACTTC. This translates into CSARGGGLVYEQYF.

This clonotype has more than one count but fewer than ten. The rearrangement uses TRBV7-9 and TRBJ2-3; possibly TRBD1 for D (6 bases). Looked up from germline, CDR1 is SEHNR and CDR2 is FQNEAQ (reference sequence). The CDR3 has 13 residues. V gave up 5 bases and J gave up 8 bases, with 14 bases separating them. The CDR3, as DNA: TGTGCCAGCAGCCCGCAGGGGACGGGTACGCAGTATTTT. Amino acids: CASSPQGTGTQYF.

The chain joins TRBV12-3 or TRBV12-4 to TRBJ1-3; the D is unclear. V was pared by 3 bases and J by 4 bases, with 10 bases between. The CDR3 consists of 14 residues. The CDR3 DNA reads TGTGCCAGCAGTTTGAGGCAGCACGGAAACACCATATATTTT. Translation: CASSLRQHGNTIYF.

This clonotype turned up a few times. The CDR3 coding sequence is TGTGCCAGCAGCCAAGAGATGCACATTCAGTACTTC. Amino acids: CASSQEMHIQYF. The J gene is TRBJ2-4, the V gene TRBV14; D uncertain. Between the trimmed V and J ends, which lost 0 bases and 8 bases, there was a span of 5 bases. In germline, CDR1 is SGHDN, CDR2 FVKESK. This CDR3 spans 12 amino acids.

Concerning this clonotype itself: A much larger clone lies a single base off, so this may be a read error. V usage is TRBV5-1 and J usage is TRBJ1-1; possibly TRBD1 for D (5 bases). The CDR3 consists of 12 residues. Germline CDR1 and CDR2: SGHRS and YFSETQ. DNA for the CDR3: TGCGTCAGCAGGTTCGGGACTTCGGAAGCTTTCTTT. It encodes CVSRFGTSEAFF.